The source of this T cell receptor beta chain is a study of shared clonotypes between healthy human individuals. Notes on this clone: Its cognate antigen is unknown.

Study-level results: Only blood was sampled, and tissue TCR repertoires likely differ from blood ones. Among donors, the sharing of clonotypes was expected to be influenced by sequencing depth. Few donors limited the genetic and exposure-history diversity represented.

Selected positively for CCR7 and CD45RO-negative, naive CD8 cells excluded terminally differentiated effector memory CD45RA+ cells. Germline V gene data show CDR1 as SEHNR and CDR2 as FQNEAQ (reference sequence). CDR3 length equals 14 residues. Between the trimmed V and J ends, which lost 5 bases and 7 bases, there was a span of 14 bases. The assay was carried out at the deep level. Repertoires were generated with immunoSEQ multiplex PCR, while TCRdb's copy carries only in-frame clones and drops some. Of around 640,000 clones in the sample, approximately 96% were seen once. The sample consisted of naive CD8+ T cells sorted from blood. This clonotype was sampled from a woman aged 25 to 45 in good health. The rearrangement links TRBV7-9 to TRBJ1-4; D not resolved. CDR3 bases: TGTGCCAGCAGCCCGATGTCAACGATTGAAAAACTGTTTTTT. This encodes CASSPMSTIEKLFF.